This entry features one TCR beta chain sequence. What it binds is unknown. The data were taken from a study of memory CD4+ T cells and cytomegalovirus serostatus. Study information: Healthy Belgian adult donors included about nine CMV-positive and more than 20 CMV-negative people.

General study findings and limits: The CMV-associated TCR signature appears largely within the CD4+ memory repertoire. Repertoires predicted CMV serostatus with median bootstrapped AUC of 0.95.

Single viable CD3+CD4+CD8-CD45RO+ cells were sorted as the memory CD4+ T cells. Repertoires were generated with immunoSEQ multiplex PCR, while TCRdb's copy carries only in-frame clones and drops some. The sample carries 35,000 to 50,000 clones, roughly three quarters recorded once. V shed 11 bases and J shed 2 bases, with 13 bases lying between them. Germline V lookup: CDR1 MNHEY, CDR2 SVGAGI. There are 14 residues in the CDR3. The sequence was collected from an adult in good health and CMV-seronegative. The V and J genes are TRBV6-5 and TRBJ1-6, with D hard to call. The source material was memory CD4+ T cells from blood. The DNA of the CDR3 is TGTGCCGTACAAGGACTTCCCTATAATTCACCCCTCCACTTT. Translation gives CAVQGLPYNSPLHF.